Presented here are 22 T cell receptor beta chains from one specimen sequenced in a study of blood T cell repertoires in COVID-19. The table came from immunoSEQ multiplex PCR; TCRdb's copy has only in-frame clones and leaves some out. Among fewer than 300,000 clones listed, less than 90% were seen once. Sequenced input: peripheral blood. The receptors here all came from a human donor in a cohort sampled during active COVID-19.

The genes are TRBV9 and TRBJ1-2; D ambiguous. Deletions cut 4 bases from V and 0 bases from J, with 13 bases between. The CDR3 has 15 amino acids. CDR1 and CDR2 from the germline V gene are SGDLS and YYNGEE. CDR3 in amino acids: CASSTHRRANYGYTF. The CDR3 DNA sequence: TGTGCCAGCAGCACACACAGAAGAGCTAACTATGGCTACACCTTC.

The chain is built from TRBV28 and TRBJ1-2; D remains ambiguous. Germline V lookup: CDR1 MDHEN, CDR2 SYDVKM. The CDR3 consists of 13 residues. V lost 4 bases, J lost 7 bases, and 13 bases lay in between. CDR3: CASSSTARGGYTF. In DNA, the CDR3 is TGTGCCAGCAGTTCGACGGCCCGGGGTGGCTACACCTTC.

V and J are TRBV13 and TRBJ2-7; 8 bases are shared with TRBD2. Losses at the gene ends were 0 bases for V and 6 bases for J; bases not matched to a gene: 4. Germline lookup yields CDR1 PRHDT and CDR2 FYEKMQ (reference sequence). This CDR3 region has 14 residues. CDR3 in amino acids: CASSLGPGGGEQYF. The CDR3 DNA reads TGTGCCAGCAGCTTAGGCCCGGGGGGGGGCGAGCAGTACTTC.

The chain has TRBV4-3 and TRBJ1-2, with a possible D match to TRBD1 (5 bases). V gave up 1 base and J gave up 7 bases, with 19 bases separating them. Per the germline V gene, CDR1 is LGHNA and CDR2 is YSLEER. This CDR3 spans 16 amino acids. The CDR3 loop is CASSQVYSGNESGYTF. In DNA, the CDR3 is TGCGCCAGCAGCCAAGTCTACTCAGGGAATGAGAGTGGCTACACCTTC.

CDR3 sequence: CASSYRAGGWNEQFF. The CDR3 region has the DNA TGTGCCAGCAGTTATAGGGCGGGAGGGTGGAATGAGCAGTTCTTC. The V gene is TRBV6-5, the J gene TRBJ2-1; 9 bases are a match to TRBD2. CDR1 and CDR2 (germline): MNHEY, SVGAGI. The CDR3 has 15 residues. V shed 3 bases and J 7 bases; nucleotides not matched to a gene: 7.

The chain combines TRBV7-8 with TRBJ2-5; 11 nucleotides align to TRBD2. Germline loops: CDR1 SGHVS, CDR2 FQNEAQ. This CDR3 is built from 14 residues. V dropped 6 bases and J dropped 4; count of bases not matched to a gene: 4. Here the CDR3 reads CASSPTSGTETQYF. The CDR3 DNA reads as TGTGCCAGCAGTCCGACTAGCGGGACAGAGACCCAGTACTTC. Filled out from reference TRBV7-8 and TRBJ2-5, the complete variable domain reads GAGVSQSPRYKVAKRGQDVALRCDPISGHVSLFWYQQALGQGPEFLTYFQNEAQLDKSGLPSDRFFAERPEGSVSTLKIQRTQQEDSAVYLCASSPTSGTETQYFGPGTRLLVL.

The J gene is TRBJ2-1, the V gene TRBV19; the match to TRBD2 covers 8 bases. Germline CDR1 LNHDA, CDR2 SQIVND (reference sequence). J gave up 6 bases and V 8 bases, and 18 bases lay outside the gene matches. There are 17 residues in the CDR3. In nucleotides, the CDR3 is TGTGCCAGTCAAAGGAGTCGGGAGGGCCTTTTGGGCAATGAGCAGTTCTTC. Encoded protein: CASQRSREGLLGNEQFF.

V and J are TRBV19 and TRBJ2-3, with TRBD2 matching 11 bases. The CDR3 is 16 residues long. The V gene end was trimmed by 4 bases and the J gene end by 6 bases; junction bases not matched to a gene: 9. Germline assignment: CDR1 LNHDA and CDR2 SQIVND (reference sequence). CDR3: CASSTSGGLDGDTQYF. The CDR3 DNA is TGTGCCAGTAGTACTAGCGGGGGGCTGGATGGGGATACGCAGTATTTT.

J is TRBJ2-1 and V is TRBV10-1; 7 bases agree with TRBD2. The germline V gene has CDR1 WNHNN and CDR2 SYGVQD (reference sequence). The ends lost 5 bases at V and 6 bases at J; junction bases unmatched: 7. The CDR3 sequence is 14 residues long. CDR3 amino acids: CASSMTGGSNEQFF. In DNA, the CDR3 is TGCGCCAGCAGTATGACGGGAGGATCCAATGAGCAGTTCTTC.

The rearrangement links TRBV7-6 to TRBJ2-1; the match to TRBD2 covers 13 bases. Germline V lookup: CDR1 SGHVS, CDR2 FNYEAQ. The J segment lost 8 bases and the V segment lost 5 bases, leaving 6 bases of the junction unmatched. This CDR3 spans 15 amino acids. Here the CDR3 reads CASSHTSGRGDEQFF. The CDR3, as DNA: TGTGCCAGCAGCCACACTAGCGGGAGGGGCGATGAGCAGTTCTTC. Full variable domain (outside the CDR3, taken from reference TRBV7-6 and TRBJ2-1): GAGVSQSPRYKVTKRGQDVALRCDPISGHVSLYWYRQALGQGPEFLTYFNYEAQQDKSGLPNDRFSAERPEGSISTLTIQRTEQRDSAMYRCASSHTSGRGDEQFFGPGTRLTVL.

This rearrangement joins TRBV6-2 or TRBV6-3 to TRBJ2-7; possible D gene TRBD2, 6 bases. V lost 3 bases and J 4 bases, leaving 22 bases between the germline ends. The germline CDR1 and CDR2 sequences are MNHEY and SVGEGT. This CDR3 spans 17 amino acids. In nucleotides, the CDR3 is TGTGCCAGCAGTTATGGGGCTGGGGGGAGAAGCCAATACGAGCAGTACTTC. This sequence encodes CASSYGAGGRSQYEQYF.

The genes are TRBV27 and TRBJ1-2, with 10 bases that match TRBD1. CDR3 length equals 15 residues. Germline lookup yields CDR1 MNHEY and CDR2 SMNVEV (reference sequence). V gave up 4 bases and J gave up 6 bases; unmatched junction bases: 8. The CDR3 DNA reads TGTGCCAGCAGTTACGACAGGGGGCGCGTCGATGGCTACACCTTC. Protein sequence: CASSYDRGRVDGYTF.

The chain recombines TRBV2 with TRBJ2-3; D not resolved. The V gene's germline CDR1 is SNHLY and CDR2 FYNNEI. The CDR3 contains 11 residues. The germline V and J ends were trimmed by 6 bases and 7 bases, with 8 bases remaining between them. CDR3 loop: CASRSEHTQYF. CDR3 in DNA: TGTGCCAGCAGGTCGGAGCATACGCAGTATTTT.

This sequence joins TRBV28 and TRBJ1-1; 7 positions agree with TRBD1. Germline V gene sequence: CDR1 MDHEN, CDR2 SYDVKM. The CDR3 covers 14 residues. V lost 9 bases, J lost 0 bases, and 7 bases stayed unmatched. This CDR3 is CASRTGVMNTEAFF. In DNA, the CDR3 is TGTGCCAGTAGAACAGGGGTCATGAACACTGAAGCTTTCTTT.

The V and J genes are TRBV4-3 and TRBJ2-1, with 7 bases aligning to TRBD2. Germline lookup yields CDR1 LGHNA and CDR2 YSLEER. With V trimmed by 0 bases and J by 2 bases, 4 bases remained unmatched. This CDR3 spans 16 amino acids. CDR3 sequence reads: CASSQDMSGTYNEQFF. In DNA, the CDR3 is TGCGCCAGCAGCCAAGATATGAGCGGGACCTACAATGAGCAGTTCTTC.

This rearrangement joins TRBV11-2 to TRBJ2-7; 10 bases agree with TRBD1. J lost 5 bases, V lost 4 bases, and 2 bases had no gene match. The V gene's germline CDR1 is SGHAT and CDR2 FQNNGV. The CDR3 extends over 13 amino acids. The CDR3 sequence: CASSWDRGDEQYF. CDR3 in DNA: TGTGCCAGCAGCTGGGACAGGGGCGACGAGCAGTACTTC.

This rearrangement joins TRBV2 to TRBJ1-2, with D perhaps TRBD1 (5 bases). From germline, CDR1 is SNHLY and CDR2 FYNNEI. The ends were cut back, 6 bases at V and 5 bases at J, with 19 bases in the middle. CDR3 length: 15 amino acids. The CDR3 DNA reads TGTGCCAGCAGGTTTGACAGCCACCGACCGTATGGCTACACCTTC. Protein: CASRFDSHRPYGYTF.

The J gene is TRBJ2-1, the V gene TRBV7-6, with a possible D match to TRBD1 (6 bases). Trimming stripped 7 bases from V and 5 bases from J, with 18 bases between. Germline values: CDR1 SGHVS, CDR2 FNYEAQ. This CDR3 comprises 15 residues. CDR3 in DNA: TGTGCCAGCACCAAAAGCTGGGCAGGGGACAATGAGCAGTTCTTC. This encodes CASTKSWAGDNEQFF.

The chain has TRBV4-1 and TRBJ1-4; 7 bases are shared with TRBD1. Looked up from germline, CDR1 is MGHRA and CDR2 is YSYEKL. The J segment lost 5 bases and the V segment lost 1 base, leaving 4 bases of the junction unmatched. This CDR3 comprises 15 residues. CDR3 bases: TGCGCCAGCAGCCAAGTCCCGGGACAGAATGAAAAACTGTTTTTT. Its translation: CASSQVPGQNEKLFF.

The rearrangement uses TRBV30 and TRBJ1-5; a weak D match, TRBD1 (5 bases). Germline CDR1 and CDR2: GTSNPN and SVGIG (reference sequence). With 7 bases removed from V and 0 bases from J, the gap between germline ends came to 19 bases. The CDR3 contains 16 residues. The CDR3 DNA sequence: TGTGCCTCCTATGGGGAAAGGGACTGTAGCAATCAGCCCCAGCATTTT. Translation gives CASYGERDCSNQPQHF.

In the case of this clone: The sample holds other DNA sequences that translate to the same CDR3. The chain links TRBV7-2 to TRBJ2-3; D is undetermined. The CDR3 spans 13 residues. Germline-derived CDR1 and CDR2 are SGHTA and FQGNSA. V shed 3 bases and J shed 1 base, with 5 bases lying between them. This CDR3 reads CASSFPGTDTQYF. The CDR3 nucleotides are TGTGCCAGCAGCTTTCCGGGCACAGATACGCAGTATTTT.

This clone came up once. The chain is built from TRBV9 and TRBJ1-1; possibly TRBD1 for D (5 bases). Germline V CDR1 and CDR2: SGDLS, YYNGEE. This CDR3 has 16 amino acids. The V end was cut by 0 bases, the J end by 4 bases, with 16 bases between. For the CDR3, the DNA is TGTGCCAGCAGCGTAGTAGTGGGGGGAGTAGGCACTGAAGCTTTCTTT. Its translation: CASSVVVGGVGTEAFF.